This T cell receptor beta chain was recorded in a study of a mutant IDH1 vaccine in newly diagnosed glioma. For the study at large: Most patients had radiochemotherapy with temozolomide before enrollment; others had one alone.

The protocol was immunoSEQ multiplex PCR, while the TCRdb copy is restricted to in-frame clones and leaves out a portion. The sample holds tens of thousands of clones, 60% to 80% seen once. Germline trimming cut 5 bases from V and 7 bases from J; bases unmatched to any gene: 10. The CDR3 runs 15 residues. Looked up from germline, CDR1 is SEHNR and CDR2 is FQNEAQ (reference sequence). Study-level points and caveats: Across multiple MHC alleles, 80% to 95% of patients had vaccine-induced responses.

Described time point: baseline, week 1 (first vaccination visit). Stated treatment: pre-vaccination baseline after standard-of-care therapy. The astrocytomas were IDH1-mutant, ATRX-negative, and WHO grade 3 or 4. About this clone: Its antigen is not identified.

The sequence was collected from a man between 35 and 55 years old with glioma. Some clones in this sample may be carry-over from other donors' samples. J is TRBJ2-5 and V is TRBV7-9; TRBD2 aligns across 10 bases. The specimen comprised PBMCs, sampled from a glioma patient treated with radiotherapy, temozolomide or both. CDR3 loop: CASSNSGGPFGTQYF. DNA for the CDR3: TGTGCCAGCAGCAATAGCGGGGGGCCTTTTGGGACCCAGTACTTC.